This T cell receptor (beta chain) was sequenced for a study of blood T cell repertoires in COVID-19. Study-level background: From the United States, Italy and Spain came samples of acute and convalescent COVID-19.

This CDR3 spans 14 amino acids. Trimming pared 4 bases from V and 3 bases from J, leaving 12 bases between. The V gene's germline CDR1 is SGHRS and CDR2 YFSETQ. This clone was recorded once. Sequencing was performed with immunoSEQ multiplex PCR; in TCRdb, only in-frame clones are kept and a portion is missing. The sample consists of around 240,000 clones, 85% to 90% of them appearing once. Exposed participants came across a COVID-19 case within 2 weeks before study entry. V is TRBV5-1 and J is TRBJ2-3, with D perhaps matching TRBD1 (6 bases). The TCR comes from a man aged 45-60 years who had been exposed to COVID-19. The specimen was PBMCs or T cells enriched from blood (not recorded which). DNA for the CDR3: TGCGCCAGCAGCAAACAGGGAGCGACAGATACGCAGTATTTT. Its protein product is CASSKQGATDTQYF.